Listed below are T cell receptor beta chains from one sample, sequenced in a study of cytotoxic CD8 clonotypes in ibrutinib-treated CLL. The method was immunoSEQ multiplex PCR; TCRdb's version includes in-frame clones alone and lacks a portion of them. The sample lists tens of thousands of clones; 90% were seen once. The material sequenced was PBMCs, taken after 12 months of ibrutinib treatment. Receptor source: a human donor with chronic lymphocytic leukemia. CDR3s include the opening cysteine and the closing phenylalanine or tryptophan. D genes are given only for firm matches. Size values are once, few and many counts, or a class for expanded clones, and some rows have none.

V,length,J,D,size,DNA,CDR3
TRBV7-3,15,TRBJ2-5,.,few,TGTGCCAGCAGCTTAGGTGGGCAGGGGACAGAGACCCAGTACTTC,CASSLGGQGTETQYF
TRBV19,17,TRBJ2-7,.,.,TGTGCCAGTAGTATAGCCACGCCGGGCAGGGGAGGCTACGAGCAGTACTTC,CASSIATPGRGGYEQYF
TRBV7-6,15,TRBJ2-2,TRBD2,.,TGTGCCAGCAGTCTAGCGGGACCCAACACCGGGGAGCTGTTTTTT,CASSLAGPNTGELFF
TRBV12-5,14,TRBJ2-7,.,.,TGTGCTAGTGGTTTCGGGACCTCCGACTCCGAGCAGTACTTC,CASGFGTSDSEQYF
TRBV2,15,TRBJ1-2,.,.,TGTGCCAGCAGAGCCGGGACACTGGATAACTATGGCTACACCTTC,CASRAGTLDNYGYTF
TRBV5-1,16,TRBJ2-1,TRBD2,.,TGCGCCAGCAGCTCGGAGCGGGAGGGGATTCACAATGAGCAGTTCTTC,CASSSEREGIHNEQFF
TRBV19,13,TRBJ2-7,.,.,TGTGCCAGTAACGCGGTCAGACCCTACGAGCAGTACTTC,CASNAVRPYEQYF
TRBV11-3,15,TRBJ1-1,.,.,TGTGCCAGCACCGTCAGGGTTACCGCGAACACTGAAGCTTTCTTT,CASTVRVTANTEAFF
TRBV5-1,12,TRBJ2-5,.,.,TGCGCCAGCAGCCCCGACCAAGAGACCCAGTACTTC,CASSPDQETQYF
TRBV30,17,TRBJ2-3,TRBD1,.,TGTGCCTGGAGTGTATCCGGGACAGGGATAGGGTCAGATACGCAGTATTTT,CAWSVSGTGIGSDTQYF
TRBV6-5,15,TRBJ1-3,.,.,TGTGCCAGCAGTTACCAGGGCATCCCTGGAAACACCATATATTTT,CASSYQGIPGNTIYF
TRBV10-3,15,TRBJ1-2,.,.,TGTGCCACCGCGAGGGAGCAGGGGCGAGTCTATGGCTACACCTTC,CATAREQGRVYGYTF
TRBV19,15,TRBJ1-2,TRBD1,.,TGTGCCAGTAAGACAGGGGGGACTCCTAACTATGGCTACACCTTC,CASKTGGTPNYGYTF
TRBV10-1,13,TRBJ1-1,.,few,TGCGCCAGCAGTGAGAGGGGCGGAAGAGAAGCTTTCTTT,CASSERGGREAFF
TRBV30,13,TRBJ2-1,TRBD1,.,TGTGCCTGGACCGGGACAGCCTACAATGAGCAGTTCTTC,CAWTGTAYNEQFF
TRBV19,14,TRBJ1-4,.,.,TGTGCCAGTAGTATAGCCGTGCATGATGAAAAACTGTTTTTT,CASSIAVHDEKLFF
TRBV9,17,TRBJ2-1,TRBD2,.,TGTGCCAGCAGCTCAGAAGGTCGCGGGAGCTCCTACAATGAGCAGTTCTTC,CASSSEGRGSSYNEQFF
TRBV29-1,11,TRBJ1-2,.,.,TGCAGCGTTGAATCTGGCTATGGCTACACCTTC,CSVESGYGYTF
TRBV30,16,TRBJ2-3,.,.,TGTGCCTGGAGTCCCAGGTCAGGGTCCCTGAGAGATACGCAGTATTTT,CAWSPRSGSLRDTQYF
TRBV9,16,TRBJ2-1,.,.,TGTGCCAGCAGCGTAGTGGGGGGTCTTTCAAACAATGAGCAGTTCTTC,CASSVVGGLSNNEQFF
TRBV6-5,15,TRBJ1-2,.,once,TGTGCCAGCAGACCGGACAGTGGGAAATTCTATGGCTACACCTTC,CASRPDSGKFYGYTF
TRBV5-1,16,TRBJ2-3,.,.,TGCGCCAGCAGCTTGGATGGCAAGGAGTGGGCAGATACGCAGTATTTT,CASSLDGKEWADTQYF
TRBV18,15,TRBJ1-1,.,.,TGTGCCAGCTCACCATTTCTCGGTAGGAACACTGAAGCTTTCTTT,CASSPFLGRNTEAFF
TRBV19,15,TRBJ1-2,TRBD1,.,TGTGCCAGTAGTGAAGCCGGGACAGGGATCTATGGCTACACCTTC,CASSEAGTGIYGYTF
TRBV7-9,12,TRBJ2-3,TRBD1,.,TGTGCCAGCAGCGGGGGACAGGGTACGCAGTATTTT,CASSGGQGTQYF
TRBV19,13,TRBJ2-7,.,.,TGTGCCAGTAGGGCCCCAGGATCCTACGAGCAGTACTTC,CASRAPGSYEQYF